This TCR beta chain comes out of a study of T cells in Graves' hyperthyroidism and ophthalmopathy. Regarding the study as a whole: Median prediction lead before ophthalmopathy onset was 6.5 months with the model.

The investigators amplified TCR beta CDR3 regions from RNA transcripts. The HTBI primer set drove a first-round RT-PCR of the TCR CDR3. TCRdb redid the calling of the multiplex PCR reads with MiXCR, one entry per CDR3 protein. The table shows roughly 700,000 distinct CDR3 sequences, with 14% occurring only once. This clonotype has more than one count but fewer than ten. What it binds is unknown. Compared with germline, one end of the junction differs, possibly owing to a read error. The CDR3 contains 15 residues. Germline V gene lookup returns CDR1 SNHLY and CDR2 FYNNEI. Diagnostic assessment was based on clinical symptoms, serum thyroxine and TRAb, thyroid ultrasound and orbital computed tomography.

The receptor comes from a woman aged 18-35 years with Graves' hyperthyroidism. The sequencing input was blood. The chain joins TRBV2 to TRBJ2-2; either TRBD1 or TRBD2 may supply D (5 bases each). Written as DNA, the CDR3 is TGTGCCAGCAGGGAAGGGACCTCGAACACCGGGGAGCTGTTTTTT. Its protein product is CASREGTSNTGELFF.